This T cell receptor beta chain was identified in a study of cytomegalovirus exposure and HLA in healthy donors. Concerning this clone: Antigen specificity is unknown.

The PCR ran on 60 Vbeta and 13 Jbeta primers. Assay used: immunoSEQ multiplex PCR; TCRdb lists only in-frame clones, some missing. The listing contains roughly 60,000 clones. Study-wide results and limits: The classifier reportedly diagnosed cytomegalovirus status with high specificity and sensitivity. Certain sequence variants were highly shared and formed a cluster, and this cluster was likely a sequencing artifact.

The CDR3 spans 16 residues. From germline, CDR1 is SGHRS and CDR2 YFSETQ. The J segment lost 6 bases and the V segment lost 4 bases, leaving 13 bases of the junction unmatched. The material sequenced was PBMCs. This sequence joins TRBV5-1 and TRBJ2-7; TRBD1 aligns across 10 bases. This TCR was sampled from a woman between 18 and 29 years old in good health and CMV-seronegative. The CDR3 reads CASSKLPGQGLSEQYF. The CDR3 region has the DNA TGCGCCAGCAGCAAATTACCGGGACAGGGGCTATCCGAGCAGTACTTC.